The following is a T cell receptor beta chain sequence with its context. This entry is derived from a study of human T cells and chemical hapten exposure. TCRdb itself ran the RACE reads through MiXCR, one entry per CDR3 protein. Of 380,000 or so distinct CDR3 sequences listed, around 5.5% are singletons. Time point given: pre-sensitization, week 0. As for treatment: therapeutic diphenylcyclopropenone sensitization with weekly scalp DPC. The source of this sequence is a woman younger than 35 with alopecia areata. Some clones in this sample may be carry-over from other donors' samples. The sample here was whole blood, taken in connection with sensitization to the hapten diphenylcyclopropenone (DPC).

The CDR3 loop reads CASSSPWANTEAFF. DNA for the CDR3: TGTGCCAGCAGTTCCCCCTGGGCGAACACTGAAGCTTTCTTT. The chain combines TRBV12-3 or TRBV12-4 with TRBJ1-1; D is unclear. CDR3 length: 14 amino acids. The V and J ends lost 4 bases and 1 base respectively, with 10 bases between them.